This TCR beta chain was documented in a study of blood T cells in healthy people across ages. This clonotype has only a few counts. CDR3 length equals 13 residues. Germline V gene data show CDR1 as SGHTA and CDR2 as FQGNSA. Between the trimmed V and J ends, which lost 9 bases and 5 bases, there was a span of 14 bases. A sample-barcoded 5' primer and a J-beta primer mix were used in a second PCR of roughly 7 to 12 cycles. TCRdb analysed the 5' RACE reads with MiXCR anew, one entry per CDR3 protein. The repertoire holds some 930,000 distinct CDR3 sequences, 25% to 30% seen once, with roughly 10% in the top ten. A further study also used this sample, focusing on T cells of mothers and their children. That source adds: Sample barcodes and 2-4 random nucleotides came from the second PCR's M1S primer. Over 10 million reads per mother and roughly 3 million per child were obtained.

This chain links TRBV7-2 with TRBJ1-5; D might be TRBD1 (5 bases). The receptor comes from a middle-aged woman in good health. Sample: blood. This chain's CDR3 is CASSLKQDQPQHF. The DNA of the CDR3 is TGTGCCAGTAGCCTTAAACAGGATCAGCCCCAGCATTTT.